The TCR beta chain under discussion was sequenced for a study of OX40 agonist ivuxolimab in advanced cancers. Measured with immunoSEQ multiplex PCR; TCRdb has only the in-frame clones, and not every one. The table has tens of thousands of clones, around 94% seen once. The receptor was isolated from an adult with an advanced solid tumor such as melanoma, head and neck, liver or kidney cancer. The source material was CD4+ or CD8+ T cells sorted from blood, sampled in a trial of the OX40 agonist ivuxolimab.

Here the CDR3 reads CASIMNTEAFF. The CDR3, as DNA: TGTGCCAGCATAATGAACACTGAAGCTTTCTTT. J is TRBJ1-1 and V is TRBV6-5, with no clear D. CDR1 is MNHEY, CDR2 SVGAGI, per germline. The CDR3 runs to 11 residues. V lost 7 bases and J 0 bases, leaving 3 bases between the germline ends.